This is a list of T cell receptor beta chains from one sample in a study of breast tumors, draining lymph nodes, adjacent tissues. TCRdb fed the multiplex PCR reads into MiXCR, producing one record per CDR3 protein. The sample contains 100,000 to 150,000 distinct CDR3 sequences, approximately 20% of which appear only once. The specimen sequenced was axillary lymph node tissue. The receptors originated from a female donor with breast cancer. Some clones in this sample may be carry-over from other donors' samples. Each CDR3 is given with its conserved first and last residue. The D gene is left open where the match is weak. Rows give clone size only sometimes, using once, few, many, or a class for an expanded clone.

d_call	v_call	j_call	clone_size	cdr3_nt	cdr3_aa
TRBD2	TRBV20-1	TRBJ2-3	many	TGCAGTGCTAAGATAGCGGGAGCGAGCACAGATACGCAGTATTTT	CSAKIAGASTDTQYF
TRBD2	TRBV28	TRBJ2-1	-	TGTGCCAGCAGTTTAAGTGGGACGGGAGGCAGCTCCTACAATGAGCAGTTCTTC	CASSLSGTGGSSYNEQFF
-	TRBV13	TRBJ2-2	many	TGTGCCAGCAGACTAGGGACGGGGAACACCGGGGAGCTGTTTTTT	CASRLGTGNTGELFF
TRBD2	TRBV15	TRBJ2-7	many	TGTGCCACCCGCAACCCCAAAGCGGGGAGCTCCTACGAGCAGTACTTC	CATRNPKAGSSYEQYF
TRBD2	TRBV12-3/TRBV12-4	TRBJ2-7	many	TGTGCCAGCAGTCCAGCGATCAGCGGGACTACCTACGAGCAGTACTTC	CASSPAISGTTYEQYF
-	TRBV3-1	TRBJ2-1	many	TGTGCCAGCAGCCACCAGGGTAACAATGAGCAGTGCTTC	CASSHQGNNEQCF
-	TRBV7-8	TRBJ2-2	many	TGTGCCAGCGCCAAGTTAGGGCAGGGGAACACCGGGGAGCTGTTTTTT	CASAKLGQGNTGELFF
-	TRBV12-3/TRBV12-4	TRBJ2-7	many	TGTGCCAGCAGCCCGACGGGGTCAGGACACGAGCAGTACTTC	CASSPTGSGHEQYF
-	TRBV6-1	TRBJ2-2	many	TGTGCCAGCAGTGAAAATCAGGGATTGTACACCGGGGAGCTGTTTTTT	CASSENQGLYTGELFF
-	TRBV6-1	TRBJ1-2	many	TGTGCCAGCAGTGATCCTATGTTTGACACGAACTATGGCTACACCTTC	CASSDPMFDTNYGYTF
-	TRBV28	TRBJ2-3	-	TGTGCCAGCAGAACATCTAGCGAAAGCACAGATACGCAGTATTTT	CASRTSSESTDTQYF
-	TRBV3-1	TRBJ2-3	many	TGTGCCAGCAGCCAAGAGGTCCAGCCAGATACGCAGTATTTT	CASSQEVQPDTQYF
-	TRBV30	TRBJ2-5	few	TGTGCCTGGAGTAGGGACCGCTTACAAGAGACCCAGTACTTC	CAWSRDRLQETQYF
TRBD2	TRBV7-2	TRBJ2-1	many	TGTGCCAGCAGCTGGGGACTAGCGGGCGGTGAGCAGTTCTTC	CASSWGLAGGEQFF
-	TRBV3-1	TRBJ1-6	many	TGTGCCAGCAGCCAAGGGGGCCGGAATTCACCCCTCCACTTT	CASSQGGRNSPLHF
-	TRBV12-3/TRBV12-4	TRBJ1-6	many	TGTGCCAGCAGTTTAGGGAGAGATTCACCCCTCCACTTT	CASSLGRDSPLHF
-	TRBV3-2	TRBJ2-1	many	TGTGCCAGCAGCCAGGGACTGAACAATGAGCAGTTCTTC	CASSQGLNNEQFF
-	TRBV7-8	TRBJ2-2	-	TGTGCCAGCAGCTTAGAGTCTCTCGGGGAGCTGTTTTTT	CASSLESLGELFF
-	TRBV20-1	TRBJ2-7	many	TGCAGTGCTGAGGAGGGTTTCGGCGAGCAGTACTTC	CSAEEGFGEQYF
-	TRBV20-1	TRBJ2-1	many	TGCAGTGCTAGAGTCGAAGGGGCAGTGGGCGCCGCCAATGAGCAGTTCTTC	CSARVEGAVGAANEQFF
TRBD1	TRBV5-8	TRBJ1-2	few	TGTGCCAGCAGCGAACAGGGGAACTATGGCTACACCTTC	CASSEQGNYGYTF
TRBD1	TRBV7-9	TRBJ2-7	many	TGTGCCAGCGGCTTAGGACAGGGGGCGCTTAGTTACGAGCAGTACTTC	CASGLGQGALSYEQYF
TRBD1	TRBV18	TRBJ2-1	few	TGTGCCAGCTCACCAACAGGGGGTGAGCAGTTCTTC	CASSPTGGEQFF